One and the same sample provided the 17 T cell receptor beta chains below, sequenced in a study of T cells after yellow fever vaccination (dated by TCRdb to about 2019). Library preparation was by 5' RACE. Sequencing was carried out with an Illumina HiSeq 2500. TCRdb passed the public sequencing reads through fastp at Q25 and MiXCR, retaining productive beta sequences. One record per CDR3 amino acid sequence lists the most common genes and DNA. Counted in this sample were about 300,000 distinct CDR3 sequences; about 6.6% of them appeared once. 18% of the sample lies in the top ten. Reading the label with the study, this specimen's treatment or condition is: live attenuated yellow fever vaccine strain. The sample consisted of PBMCs, taken roughly seven weeks after the first yellow fever vaccination. These receptors all come from a man aged 18 to 30 who received the YFV17D yellow fever vaccine.

A few counts support this clonotype. The chain is built from TRBV6-5 and TRBJ1-1; 7 positions match TRBD1. Germline trimming cut 2 bases from V and 6 bases from J; bases unmatched to any gene: 9. The CDR3 covers 15 residues. Germline lookup yields CDR1 MNHEY and CDR2 SVGAGI. CDR3 DNA sequence: TGTGCCAGCAGTTACACATACACAGGGGATCCTGAAGCTTTCTTT. It codes for CASSYTYTGDPEAFF.

The chain recombines TRBV7-2 with TRBJ1-1; unclear D gene. Germline CDR1 is SGHTA and CDR2 is FQGNSA. The CDR3 totals 13 residues. The V end was cut by 0 bases, the J end by 4 bases, with 6 bases between. CDR3 in DNA: TGTGCCAGCAGCTTAGCCGACTTCACTGAAGCTTTCTTT. This codes for CASSLADFTEAFF.

At least ten counts were recorded for this clonotype. The chain has TRBV20-1 and TRBJ2-7; D is unclear. In germline, CDR1 is DFQATT, CDR2 SNEGSKA (reference sequence). CDR3 length: 14 amino acids. The ends were cut back, 5 bases at V and 0 bases at J, with 14 bases in the middle. As DNA, the CDR3 is TGCAGTGCTCCCCCGGGCCCGAGCTCCTACGAGCAGTACTTC. It yields the protein CSAPPGPSSYEQYF.

The rearrangement joins TRBV29-1 to TRBJ2-1; either TRBD1 or TRBD2 may fit D (7 bases each). The CDR3 loop spans 13 amino acids. CDR1 and CDR2 from the germline V gene are SQVTM and ANQGSEA. Trimming took off 7 bases at V and 7 bases at J, with 17 bases between the two ends. The CDR3 region is CSGGGTDSNEQFF. CDR3 sequence (DNA): TGCAGCGGGGGGGGGACAGATTCGAATGAGCAGTTCTTC.

This clonotype has only a few counts. V is TRBV10-3 and J is TRBJ1-6, with D unclear. The CDR3 contains 16 residues. Between the trimmed V and J ends, which lost 3 bases and 1 base, there was a span of 10 bases. Germline-derived CDR1 and CDR2 are ENHRY and SYGVKD. CDR3 nucleotides: TGTGCCATCAGTGATCCCCCAAAATCCTATAATTCACCCCTCCACTTT. As protein: CAISDPPKSYNSPLHF.

This clonotype was recorded at least ten times. The chain is built from TRBV11-2 and TRBJ2-3; a weak D match, TRBD1 (5 bases). V was pared by 6 bases and J by 2 bases, with 15 bases between. The CDR3 runs to 15 residues. Germline assignment: CDR1 SGHAT and CDR2 FQNNGV. CDR3 sequence (DNA): TGTGCCAGCAGGGGTCTCAGGGTCCACACAGATACGCAGTATTTT. It encodes CASRGLRVHTDTQYF.

This clonotype was recorded a few times. The chain is built from TRBV7-6 and TRBJ2-7; 10 bases are shared with TRBD1. CDR1 is SGHVS and CDR2 is FNYEAQ in the germline V gene. V was clipped by 5 bases and J by 3 bases; unmatched bases: 4. The CDR3 is 14 amino acids. The CDR3 nucleotides read TGTGCCAGCAGCATTGGACAGGGGGGCTACGAGCAGTACTTC. Translating gives CASSIGQGGYEQYF.

This clonotype occurred a few times. The chain has TRBV5-4 and TRBJ1-3, with D unclear. Germline CDR1 SGHNT, CDR2 YYREEE (reference sequence). The CDR3 loop spans 12 amino acids. The V gene lost 8 bases and the J gene lost 8 bases, with 14 bases spanning the gap. CDR3 sequence: CARSRVGDTIYF. CDR3 nucleotide sequence: TGTGCCAGATCTCGAGTCGGGGACACCATATATTTT.

Many counts were recorded for this clonotype. V usage is TRBV5-5 and J usage is TRBJ2-3, with 11 bases fitting TRBD1. Germline CDR1 is SGHKS and CDR2 is YYEKEE (reference sequence). V lost 4 bases to trimming and J lost 3 bases; unmatched junction nucleotides: 7. The length of the CDR3 is 16 residues. The CDR3 DNA reads TGTGCCAGCAGCGGGGAGGGGACAGGGGGGACAGATACGCAGTATTTT. Residues: CASSGEGTGGTDTQYF.

This clonotype was detected a few times. The V gene is TRBV24-1, the J gene TRBJ1-5; TRBD1 agrees at 7 bases. Unmatched junction bases numbered 4, after V lost 4 bases and J lost 5 bases. Germline-derived CDR1 and CDR2 are KGHDR and SFDVKD. There are 14 residues in the CDR3. The DNA of the CDR3 is TGTGCCACCAGTGACCCGGGGACAGATCAGCCCCAGCATTTT. It is translated as CATSDPGTDQPQHF.

This clonotype was picked up a small number of times. The genes are TRBV20-1 and TRBJ1-4; weak D call: TRBD1 (6 bases). Trimming took 3 bases from V and 0 from J, leaving 11 bases between them. The germline gives CDR1 DFQATT, CDR2 SNEGSKA (reference sequence). CDR3 length: 15 amino acids. CDR3 coding DNA: TGCAGTGCTAGCCTCCGACAGGCAACTAATGAAAAACTGTTTTTT. This translates into CSASLRQATNEKLFF.

For this clonotype: With a much larger clone just one base away, this may be a read error. The V and J genes are TRBV6-1 and TRBJ1-1; D gene ambiguous. V was clipped by 5 bases and J by 5 bases, with 15 bases between them. The germline V gene encodes CDR1 MNHNS and CDR2 SASEGT. The CDR3 is 14 residues long. This chain's CDR3 is CASSPDPLGTEAFF. The CDR3 bases are TGTGCCAGCAGTCCCGACCCCTTGGGGACTGAAGCTTTCTTT.

This chain connects TRBV5-1 to TRBJ2-2, with D uncertain. Germline V gene lookup returns CDR1 SGHRS and CDR2 YFSETQ. The CDR3 length is 14 residues. The V gene lost 5 bases and the J gene lost 0 bases, with 8 bases spanning the gap. The DNA of the CDR3 is TGCGCCAGCAGGTTTCTGACGAACACCGGGGAGCTGTTTTTT. This codes for CASRFLTNTGELFF.

Details on this clonotype: The junction departs from germline at one end; a sequencing error may be responsible. The chain combines TRBV20-1 with TRBJ2-3; D is perhaps TRBD2 (5 bases). CDR1 DFQATT and CDR2 SNEGSKA come from the germline V gene (reference sequence). There are 15 residues in the CDR3. The DNA of the CDR3 is TGCAGTGCTAGGCCCCGGAGGTCTAGCACGGATACGCAGTATTTT. Amino acid sequence: CSARPRRSSTDTQYF.

This clonotype was found many times. The chain combines TRBV11-2 with TRBJ2-1, with D tentatively TRBD1 or TRBD2 (7 bases each). Germline-derived CDR1 and CDR2 are SGHAT and FQNNGV. CDR3 size: 18 residues. Trimming shortened V by 4 bases and J by 0 bases, and 19 bases separated the two germline ends. Here the CDR3 DNA reads TGTGCCAGCAGCTATCAAAGGGGGCCTAGCGGCTCCTACAATGAGCAGTTCTTC. Its translation is CASSYQRGPSGSYNEQFF. The whole variable domain, remainder taken from reference TRBV11-2 and TRBJ2-1, is EAGVAQSPRYKIIEKRQSVAFWCNPISGHATLYWYQQILGQGPKLLIQFQNNGVVDDSQLPKDRFSAERLKGVDSTLKIQPAKLEDSAVYLCASSYQRGPSGSYNEQFFGPGTRLTVL.

As concerns this clonotype: A much larger clone differs by one base, so this may be a read error. The chain carries TRBV25-1 and TRBJ2-1; no clear D gene. Germline V CDR1 and CDR2: MGHDK, SYGVNS. This CDR3 is built from 13 residues. The CDR3 protein is CASSENSYNELFF. Here the CDR3 DNA reads TGTGCCAGCAGCGAGAACTCCTACAATGAGCTGTTCTTC.

V is TRBV12-3 or TRBV12-4 and J is TRBJ2-2, with D maybe TRBD1 (6 bases). V was cut by 10 bases and J by 6 bases, with 21 bases left in between. This CDR3 has 15 amino acids. DNA for the CDR3: TGTGCCACCAAGATTACAGGGCAGGGTCCCGGGGAGCTGTTTTTT. As protein: CATKITGQGPGELFF.